This TCR beta chain emerged from a study of shared clonotypes between healthy human individuals. The study, taken as a whole, reports: A few donors showed sharing of about 5.5% of naive CD4 clonotypes.

Donors were Caucasian adults residing in Nashville, Tennessee, USA. Deep level was the assay's run setting. Several immunoSEQ 96-well plates shared each subset's DNA, each plate a replicate. The table came from immunoSEQ multiplex PCR; TCRdb's copy has only in-frame clones and leaves some out. Among approximately 2.1 million clones, 93% were seen once, and the ten largest hold 0.39%. The CDR3 has 15 residues. After removal of 4 bases from V and 3 bases from J, the junction contained 9 bases not matched to a gene. Germline CDR1 and CDR2: SGHTA and FQGNSA. Concerning this clone: Antigen specificity is unknown.

Sequenced input: naive CD4+ T cells from PBMCs. Subset specified: CD45RA+ positively selected. This sequence originates from a man aged 18 to 29 in good health. Some clones in this sample may be carry-over from other donors' samples. The V and J genes are TRBV7-2 and TRBJ2-7, with 7 bases identical to TRBD2. CDR3: CASSYRRGGNYEQYF. Written as DNA, the CDR3 is TGTGCCAGCAGCTATCGGCGGGGAGGGAACTACGAGCAGTACTTC.